The T cell receptor (beta chain) described here comes from a study of metastatic and nonmetastatic thyroid tumors. Study background: A comparison of repertoires was made across blood and tumor or nodule tissue from malignant and benign thyroid patients.

J was trimmed by 6 bases and V by 6 bases; bases with no gene match: 16. The CDR3 loop spans 17 amino acids. CDR1 and CDR2 (germline): MNHNS, SASEGT. Among the patients, none had received any treatment before thyroid surgery. General study results and limits: Reported TCR beta diversity, measured in blood and tumor, was significantly higher for malignant thyroid tumors than for benign nodules.

Remarks on this clone: Its antigen is currently unknown.

Original analysis: Clinicopathological groups supplied CDR3 differences that were used to build a distant-metastasis classifier for papillary thyroid cancer. TCRdb used MiXCR to call clones anew from the PCR reads. TCRdb's processing, not the study's, gives the V and J calls here. The sample includes 25,000 to 30,000 clones, roughly 25% seen only once; the top ten take roughly 15%. This clonotype originated in a female donor with papillary thyroid cancer or a benign thyroid nodule (not recorded which). Some clones in this sample may be carry-over from other donors' samples. The specimen was blood. This sequence joins TRBV6-1 and TRBJ2-7; 11 nucleotides match TRBD2. The CDR3 region is CASRGTSGSITPGEQYF. CDR3 in DNA: TGTGCCAGCAGAGGCACTAGCGGGAGCATCACTCCGGGCGAGCAGTACTTC.